The text below deals with one TCR beta chain. Germline-derived CDR1 and CDR2 are SGHNT and YYREEE (reference sequence). V shed 2 bases and J shed 3 bases, with 12 bases lying between them. The CDR3 is 15 amino acids. This sample was taken from a study of blood T cell repertoires in COVID-19. Overall study context: Samples representing acute and convalescent COVID-19 were sourced from the United States, Italy and Spain. Sample material is recorded as cDNA or gDNA derived from T cells, B-cell-depleted T cells, or PBMCs.

Original processing methods: From reference gene primer amplification, estimates of nucleated cell counts were derived. Sequenced by immunoSEQ multiplex PCR; TCRdb stores in-frame clones only, minus some. Clone size and V and J calls were adopted from that table, with D and trimming inferred from the DNA. The table has 140,000 or so clones, more than 75% seen once. This receptor was obtained from a human donor in a cohort sampled during active COVID-19. Specimen: peripheral blood. This sequence joins TRBV5-4 and TRBJ1-3; D gene ambiguous. This CDR3 reads CASSFGSPGGNTIYF. The CDR3 region has the DNA TGTGCCAGCAGCTTTGGATCCCCGGGTGGAAACACCATATATTTT.